This T cell receptor beta chain was recorded in a study of regulatory T cells in long-lasting Graves disease. Study in general: Persistent Graves' disease required over 5 years of antithyroid drugs and positive TSH receptor antibodies.

Time point given: persistent/refractory GD, antithyroid drugs over 5 years with positive TRAb. The authors made the TCR library using RNA they extracted from PBMCs. Arm-PCR with iRepertoire HTBI primers amplified the CDR3 regions for these TCR beta libraries. Via MiXCR, TCRdb re-called the multiplex PCR reads, giving one row per CDR3 protein. This table has a few hundred thousand distinct CDR3 sequences, roughly 23% appearing once. This clonotype has at least ten counts. Its antigen is still unknown. Study conclusions and caveats: Relative to new patients (966), persistent patients exhibited greater sharing of public clonotypes (2,741).

Trimming removed 6 bases from V and 6 bases from J; junction bases left unmatched: 3. The CDR3 extends over 12 amino acids. The germline V gene encodes CDR1 MDHEN and CDR2 SYDVKM. The starting material was peripheral blood mononuclear cells (PBMCs), obtained when the disease was refractory, from a patient treated with antithyroid drugs. The receptor was derived from a female donor with Graves disease. The chain uses TRBV28 and TRBJ1-2; 8 nucleotides align to TRBD1. CDR3 in DNA: TGTGCCAGCAGGGGACAGGCTGATGGCTACACCTTC. Its translation is CASRGQADGYTF.